This T cell receptor beta chain was profiled in a study of cytomegalovirus exposure and HLA in healthy donors. Study conclusions and caveats: Among the CMV-associated chains, a few were confirmed in vitro as specific for CMV antigens. Researchers reported in a later analysis that a missense DCLRE1C variant was tied to TCR beta V- and J-gene trimming.

It was healthy bone marrow donors who served as donors. Worth noting for this clone: Its antigen is still unknown.

PCR amplification relied on 60 Vbeta primers (plus 13 Jbeta primers). Sequencing was performed with immunoSEQ multiplex PCR; in TCRdb, only in-frame clones are kept and a portion is missing. The sample has around 140,000 clones, 70% to 80% seen once; the top ten hold 6.2%. This CDR3 spans 14 amino acids. Germline V lookup: CDR1 SNHLY, CDR2 FYNNEI. Trimming pared 4 bases from V and 3 bases from J, leaving 11 bases between. The rearrangement links TRBV2 to TRBJ2-3, with D maybe TRBD2 (5 bases). This TCR derives from a woman aged 40-49 years in good health and CMV-seropositive. Material for sequencing was PBMCs. The CDR3 sequence: CASSGAGRTDTQYF. The CDR3 coding sequence is TGTGCCAGCAGTGGGGCGGGCCGGACAGATACGCAGTATTTT.